A single TCR beta chain is shown here with its context. This clonotype was counted many times. The antigen it recognizes is unknown. Base qualities are not recorded, but no much larger clone differs from it by a single base. The data stem from a study of identical twins (dated by TCRdb to about 2016). The study in broad terms: The study deep-sequenced TCR alpha and beta repertoires from monozygotic twins, unrelated adults of various ages and cord blood to test whether fetal clonotypes persist. Replicate twin experiments were performed at different times using different library preparation protocols to rule out contamination. Beyond this particular receptor, the publication reports: Abundant cord blood beta clonotypes carried fewer insertions; young adult naive repertoires showed a weaker similar trend, while memory repertoires showed none. Compared with coincidental sharing between unrelated individuals, out-of-frame TCR alpha sequences shared between twins had an excess of sequences with low generation probability. In monozygotic twins, recombination models systematically underestimated out-of-frame TCR alpha sharing, but the models matched the sharing seen between unrelated individuals. Conclusions relied on cross-sectional statistical analysis, since the same donors could not be followed over many years. A weaker excess of twin sharing was found in beta out-of-frame sequences because the signal-to-noise ratio was lowered by fewer shared sequences. Zero-insertion analyses could be partly confounded by invariant T cells such as MAIT and iNKT, though diverse VJ usage argued against such confounding for most clonotypes.

The germline V and J ends show losses of 0 bases and 5 bases respectively, and no gene match explains 10 bases of the junction. The CDR3 starts with the cysteine, ends with the phenylalanine, and has 17 residues. Only the CDR3 DNA is retained, 51 bases long and in frame from the first base. CDR1 SGHTS and CDR2 YDEGEE are derived from the germline V gene. Only healthy Caucasian donors were included. Three pairs of female monozygotic twins, all aged about 18 to 30 years, made up the twin cohort. Using Miltenyi CD45RO+ enrichment and human naive T-cell isolation kits, memory (CD45RO+) and naive T cells were isolated from PBMC. Library preparation was by 5' RACE. Sequenced on an Illumina HiSeq 2000. Template switching added a universal primer binding site, and the final cDNA carried a unique molecular identifier that allowed TCR cDNA molecules to be counted accurately. Specific primers in the conserved constant-segment region were used to synthesize first-strand cDNA for TCR alpha and beta chains. To control for contamination, each cDNA library was double barcoded with a SMART-Mk sample barcode plus Illumina barcodes. Two successive PCR steps introduced TruSeq adapter sequences along with Illumina sample barcodes. TCR alpha and beta cDNA libraries were sequenced on the Illumina HiSeq platform with custom primers. The published analysis was carried out like this. MiGEC processed the raw reads to extract unique molecular identifiers, while MiXCR was used to determine the CDR3 positions. Recombination models were inferred per individual with the repgenHMM and IGoR tools using an EM algorithm. Shared clonotype analysis was performed with the tcR package in R, normalizing sharing by the product of cloneset sizes. To study raw recombination without the effects of thymic and clonal selection, out-of-frame nonproductive sequences were analyzed. TCRdb reran the public reads through fastp at Q25 and MiXCR, keeping productive beta chains. CDR3 protein sequences are deduplicated, and each keeps its most common genes and DNA. These V and J calls rely on TCRdb rather than the paper's analysis. This sample comprises approximately 280,000 distinct CDR3 sequences, about 8.1% of them detected only once. Less than 2.5% of the sample comes from the top ten.

This same sample was also part of a study on yellow fever vaccine responses in identical twins. That second report states: According to the authors, in identical twins the way T cells responded to vaccination appeared partly convergent and partly personalized. The study precisely tracked vaccine-responding T cell clones in identical twins.

The V and J segments used are TRBV5-8 and TRBJ2-5; TRBD1 matches 10 bases in the middle. The sequencing input was memory (CD45RO+) T cells sorted from blood. The sample's cell subset or site label is to be understood as: CD45RO+ enriched T cells. The source is a woman under 30 in good health. CDR3 sequence: CASSLGSGTGVIETQYF. The nucleotide sequence is given as TGTGCCAGCAGCTTGGGGTCGGGGACAGGGGTTATCGAGACCCAGTACTTC.